One sample yielded the 6 T cell receptor beta chains listed below, sequenced in a study of blood T cell repertoires in COVID-19. Repertoires were generated with immunoSEQ multiplex PCR, while TCRdb's copy carries only in-frame clones and drops some. The repertoire holds about 350,000 clones, with 70% to 90% as singletons. Sequenced input: PBMCs or T cells enriched from blood (not recorded which). These receptors came from a woman aged 25 to 39 who had recovered from COVID-19.

J is TRBJ2-5 and V is TRBV19; 11 nucleotides line up with TRBD2. J gave up 5 bases and V 5 bases, and 7 bases lay outside the gene matches. This CDR3 comprises 15 residues. Germline CDR1 and CDR2: LNHDA and SQIVND (reference sequence). The CDR3 bases are TGTGCCAGTAGTTGGGCTAGCGGGGGGTCGGAGACCCAGTACTTC. Translated, it gives CASSWASGGSETQYF.

V and J are TRBV15 and TRBJ1-6; D gene unclear. V was pared by 8 bases and J by 0 bases, with 14 bases between. The germline V gene has CDR1 LNHNV and CDR2 YYDKDF (reference sequence). This CDR3 has 16 amino acids. CDR3 residues: CATDDGLSSYNSPLHF. CDR3 nucleotides: TGTGCCACCGACGACGGACTGAGCTCCTATAATTCACCCCTCCACTTT.

This clone has a handful of counts. The chain uses TRBV13 and TRBJ2-6; 7 positions agree with TRBD1. This CDR3 region has 18 residues. Germline loops: CDR1 PRHDT, CDR2 FYEKMQ (reference sequence). V dropped 3 bases and J dropped 0; count of bases not matched to a gene: 8. The CDR3 here is CASSLAGQESSGANVLTF. CDR3 DNA: TGTGCCAGCAGCTTGGCTGGACAGGAAAGCTCTGGGGCCAACGTCCTGACTTTC.

The V and J genes are TRBV4-3 and TRBJ1-1; perhaps TRBD1 as D (5 bases). Germline CDR1 is LGHNA and CDR2 is YSLEER. V shed 0 bases and J shed 6 bases, with 20 bases lying between them. The CDR3 runs to 17 residues. The CDR3 protein is CASSQDLSQELSAEAFF. In DNA form, the CDR3 reads TGCGCCAGCAGCCAAGATCTTTCACAGGAGCTTTCCGCTGAAGCTTTCTTT.

The J gene is TRBJ1-4, the V gene TRBV7-9, with 7 bases aligning to TRBD1. After removal of 4 bases from V and 6 bases from J, the junction contained 17 bases not matched to a gene. The length of the CDR3 is 18 residues. Germline CDR1 and CDR2: SEHNR and FQNEAQ (reference sequence). The CDR3 loop is CASSSDRFSRSRDEKLFF. The CDR3 nucleotides are TGTGCCAGCAGCTCGGACAGGTTTTCACGCAGCAGGGATGAAAAACTGTTTTTT. The variable domain in full, with the rest retrieved from reference TRBV7-9 and TRBJ1-4, is DTGVSQNPRHKITKRGQNVTFRCDPISEHNRLYWYRQTLGQGPEFLTYFQNEAQLEKSRLLSDRFSAERPKGSFSTLEIQRTEQGDSAMYLCASSSDRFSRSRDEKLFFGSGTQLSVL.

V and J are TRBV5-1 and TRBJ2-7, with a tentative D call TRBD1 (6 bases). The CDR3 is made up of 14 amino acids. V was shortened by 2 bases and J by 2 bases, with 11 bases between the two germline ends. In germline, CDR1 is SGHRS, CDR2 YFSETQ. DNA of the CDR3: TGCGCCAGCAGCTTAAGGACAGCTACCTACGAGCAGTACTTC. Amino acids: CASSLRTATYEQYF.